This entry features one T cell receptor (beta chain) sequence. Its specificity is not known. One entry per CDR3 protein, called by TCRdb with MiXCR from the 5' RACE reads. Of roughly 1.6 million distinct CDR3 sequences in the sample, around a third are singletons; the top ten hold approximately 0.25%. This sample stems from a study of identical twins. Study-wide results and caveats: Clonotypes of the beta chain that were abundant in cord blood carried fewer insertions (memory repertoires showed none).

This receptor was identified in a newborn girl in good health. Sample: cord blood.

Here the CDR3 DNA reads TGTGCCAGCAGCCCCTACCGACAGGGTCCTTATAGCACTGAAGCTTTCTTT. It encodes CASSPYRQGPYSTEAFF. This chain joins TRBV5-6 and TRBJ1-1, with TRBD1 matching 7 bases. The junction had 16 bases not matched to a gene; V was cut back by 4 bases and J by 4 bases. The V gene's germline CDR1 is SGHDT and CDR2 YYEEEE. The CDR3 extends over 17 amino acids.